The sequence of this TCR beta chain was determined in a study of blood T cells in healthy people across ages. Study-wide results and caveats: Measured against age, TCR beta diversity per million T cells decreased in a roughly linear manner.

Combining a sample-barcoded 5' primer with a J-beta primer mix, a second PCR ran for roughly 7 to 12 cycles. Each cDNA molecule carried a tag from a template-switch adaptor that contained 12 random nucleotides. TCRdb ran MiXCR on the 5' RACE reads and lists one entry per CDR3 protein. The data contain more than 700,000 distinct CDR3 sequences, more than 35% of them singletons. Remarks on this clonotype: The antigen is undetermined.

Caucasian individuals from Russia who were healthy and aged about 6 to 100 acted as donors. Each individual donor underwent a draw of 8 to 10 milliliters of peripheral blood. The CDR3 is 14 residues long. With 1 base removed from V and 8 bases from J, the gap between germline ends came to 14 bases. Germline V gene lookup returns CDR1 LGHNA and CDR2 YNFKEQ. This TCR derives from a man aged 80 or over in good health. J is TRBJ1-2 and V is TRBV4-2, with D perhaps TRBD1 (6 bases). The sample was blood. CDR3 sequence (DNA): TGTGCCAGCAGCCAAGTCTCACAGGGCGACGGCTACACCTTC. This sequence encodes CASSQVSQGDGYTF.